The TCR beta chain described here comes from a study of early T cells in non-severe SARS-CoV-2 infection. This clonotype has at least ten counts. Separate cDNA molecules each had unique molecular identifiers attached to them. MiXCR, run by TCRdb on the 5' RACE reads, gives a single entry per CDR3 protein. The sample has about 48,000 distinct CDR3 sequences; 7.7% are singletons. The V gene lost 5 bases and the J gene lost 2 bases, with 10 bases spanning the gap. The CDR3 contains 14 residues. Material: whole blood. V gene TRBV12-3 or TRBV12-4 combines with J gene TRBJ1-5, with D perhaps matching TRBD1 (6 bases). The sequence was obtained from an adult who was a healthcare worker with PCR-confirmed SARS-CoV-2 infection or an uninfected control (not recorded which). The chain's CDR3 is CASSGRQGNQPQHF. The CDR3, as DNA: TGTGCCAGCAGTGGCAGACAGGGCAATCAGCCCCAGCATTTT.